The 31 T cell receptor beta chains presented below share a single source sample, sequenced in a study of shared clonotypes between healthy human individuals. Libraries were prepared by immunoSEQ multiplex PCR; TCRdb keeps only in-frame clonotypes and omits some of them. The sample lists millions of clones, 95% occurring once. Sequenced sample: naive CD4+ T cells sorted from blood. Documented subset: CD45RA+ positively selected. The receptors stem from a man aged 18 to 29 in good health.

The rearrangement uses TRBV27 and TRBJ1-5; D possibly corresponds to TRBD1 (6 bases). CDR3 length: 13 amino acids. V lost 7 bases and J 4 bases, leaving 11 bases between the germline ends. Germline V CDR1 and CDR2: MNHEY, SMNVEV (reference sequence). This chain's CDR3 is CASKGGGNQPQHF. CDR3 sequence (DNA): TGTGCCAGCAAGGGAGGGGGTAATCAGCCCCAGCATTTT.

V is TRBV9 and J is TRBJ2-7; TRBD1 aligns across 10 bases. The germline V gene encodes CDR1 SGDLS and CDR2 YYNGEE. The CDR3 sequence is 17 residues long. Trimming cost V 0 bases and J 5 bases; bases outside gene matches: 11. The chain's CDR3 is CASSVAISGTGAHEQYF. The CDR3 DNA is TGTGCCAGCAGCGTAGCCATTTCCGGGACAGGGGCCCACGAGCAGTACTTC. Filled out from reference TRBV9 and TRBJ2-7, the complete variable domain reads DSGVTQTPKHLITATGQRVTLRCSPRSGDLSVYWYQQSLDQGLQFLIQYYNGEERAKGNILERFSAQQFPDLHSELNLSSLELGDSALYFCASSVAISGTGAHEQYFGPGTRLTVT.

V usage is TRBV30 and J usage is TRBJ2-5; D may be TRBD1 (6 bases). Looked up from germline, CDR1 is GTSNPN and CDR2 is SVGIG (reference sequence). V lost 4 bases and J 9 bases, leaving 15 bases between the germline ends. The CDR3 totals 12 residues. The DNA of the CDR3 is TGTGCCTGGAAAAGGGACACTGGGCCCCAGTACTTC. Translation gives CAWKRDTGPQYF.

Comment on this clone: The same CDR3 also results from other DNA sequences found in this sample. This chain links TRBV5-1 with TRBJ2-2; no reliable D call. The V end was cut by 0 bases, the J end by 0 bases, with 6 bases between. Germline assignment: CDR1 SGHRS and CDR2 YFSETQ. The CDR3 has 15 amino acids. The CDR3 coding sequence is TGCGCCAGCAGCTTGGGCGGAACGAACACCGGGGAGCTGTTTTTT. It codes for CASSLGGTNTGELFF.

For this clone: Other nucleotide sequences in the sample specify the same CDR3. The chain links TRBV9 to TRBJ1-1; D remains unclear. CDR1 and CDR2 from the germline V gene are SGDLS and YYNGEE. This CDR3 spans 14 amino acids. V was cut by 0 bases and J by 5 bases, with 11 bases left in between. CDR3 DNA: TGTGCCAGCAGCGTAGTTGCAAGAGGGACTGAAGCTTTCTTT. Residues: CASSVVARGTEAFF.

The rearrangement joins TRBV30 to TRBJ1-1, with D possibly matching TRBD1 (6 bases). This CDR3 contains 15 residues. V was pared by 6 bases and J by 4 bases, with 21 bases between. Looked up from germline, CDR1 is GTSNPN and CDR2 is SVGIG (reference sequence). CDR3 region: CACQPYGGRVTEAFF. In DNA form, the CDR3 reads TGTGCCTGCCAACCCTACGGGGGGCGCGTCACTGAAGCTTTCTTT.

The rearrangement uses TRBV9 and TRBJ2-1; D uncertain. This CDR3 has 11 amino acids. Trimming took off 0 bases at V and 10 bases at J, with 5 bases between the two ends. From germline, CDR1 is SGDLS and CDR2 YYNGEE. The CDR3 nucleotides are TGTGCCAGCAGCGTAGATGGGGAGCAGTTCTTC. Amino acid sequence: CASSVDGEQFF. The full variable domain, its missing parts supplied by reference TRBV9 and TRBJ2-1, is DSGVTQTPKHLITATGQRVTLRCSPRSGDLSVYWYQQSLDQGLQFLIQYYNGEERAKGNILERFSAQQFPDLHSELNLSSLELGDSALYFCASSVDGEQFFGPGTRLTVL.

The chain joins TRBV5-6 to TRBJ1-6; D is uncertain. The V end was cut by 3 bases, the J end by 9 bases, with 13 bases between. Germline V lookup: CDR1 SGHDT, CDR2 YYEEEE. This CDR3 region has 14 residues. DNA for the CDR3: TGTGCCAGCAGCTCGGGAGGGTTAGGTTCACCCCTCCACTTT. This gives the protein CASSSGGLGSPLHF.

The genes are TRBV2 and TRBJ1-4; 8 nucleotides align to TRBD1. V lost 8 bases and J lost 5; bases outside the gene matches: 7. Germline-derived CDR1 and CDR2 are SNHLY and FYNNEI. The CDR3 runs to 14 residues. This chain's CDR3 is CASQTGTGNEKLFF. CDR3 in DNA: TGTGCCAGCCAAACCGGGACAGGAAATGAAAAACTGTTTTTT. The full variable domain, completed using reference TRBV2 and TRBJ1-4, is EPEVTQTPSHQVTQMGQEVILRCVPISNHLYFYWYRQILGQKVEFLVSFYNNEISEKSEIFDDQFSVERPDGSNFTLKIRSTKLEDSAMYFCASQTGTGNEKLFFGSGTQLSVL.

The gene calls are TRBV4-3 and TRBJ2-1; TRBD2 might be the D (5 bases). This CDR3 has 13 amino acids. In germline, CDR1 is LGHNA, CDR2 YSLEER. Trimming pared 4 bases from V and 10 bases from J, leaving 14 bases between. The CDR3 loop reads CASSPREGGEQFF. For the CDR3, the DNA is TGCGCCAGCAGCCCTCGAGAGGGTGGCGAGCAGTTCTTC.

The V call is TRBV29-1, the J call TRBJ1-4, with D tentatively TRBD1 (6 bases). CDR3 size: 12 residues. Trimming took 7 bases from V and 7 from J, leaving 13 bases between them. In germline, CDR1 is SQVTM, CDR2 ANQGSEA. The chain's CDR3 is CSAVGGSEKLFF. The CDR3 DNA reads as TGCAGCGCGGTAGGGGGATCTGAAAAACTGTTTTTT.

V gene TRBV11-2 combines with J gene TRBJ1-2; TRBD1 matches at 8 bases. Trimming cost V 5 bases and J 8 bases; bases outside gene matches: 13. The V gene's germline CDR1 is SGHAT and CDR2 FQNNGV. The CDR3 has 15 residues. The CDR3 is CASSARDRLEQGYTF. The CDR3, as DNA: TGTGCCAGCAGCGCACGGGACAGGCTTGAGCAGGGCTACACCTTC.

The V gene is TRBV11-2, the J gene TRBJ1-1, with D maybe TRBD1 (6 bases). The germline V gene encodes CDR1 SGHAT and CDR2 FQNNGV. CDR3 size: 14 residues. The V end was cut by 5 bases, the J end by 1 base, with 11 bases between. The CDR3 DNA reads as TGTGCCAGCAGCGTAGGGGGGGAGAACACTGAAGCTTTCTTT. Protein product: CASSVGGENTEAFF.

The V call is TRBV19, the J call TRBJ2-7; 9 nucleotides agree with TRBD1. Losses at the gene ends were 7 bases for V and 1 base for J; bases not matched to a gene: 14. Per the germline V gene, CDR1 is LNHDA and CDR2 is SQIVND (reference sequence). CDR3 length: 17 amino acids. CDR3 sequence (DNA): TGTGCCAGTACCTATAGGGGGCTGGGACAGGGTTCCTACGAGCAGTACTTC. This codes for CASTYRGLGQGSYEQYF. Looking up the rest from reference TRBV19 and TRBJ2-7 gives the full variable domain: DGGITQSPKYLFRKEGQNVTLSCEQNLNHDAMYWYRQDPGQGLRLIYYSQIVNDFQKGDIAEGYSVSREKKESFPLTVTSAQKNPTAFYLCASTYRGLGQGSYEQYFGPGTRLTVT.

This clone was counted once. The chain links TRBV7-2 to TRBJ1-1, with D unclear. The length of the CDR3 is 16 residues. CDR1 is SGHTA and CDR2 is FQGNSA in the germline V gene. V was clipped by 5 bases and J by 0 bases, with 16 bases between them. CDR3 residues: CASSKDRGYMNTEAFF. The CDR3 DNA is TGTGCCAGCAGCAAAGACCGAGGGTACATGAACACTGAAGCTTTCTTT.

V is TRBV6-1 and J is TRBJ1-2; D ambiguous. The germline gives CDR1 MNHNS, CDR2 SASEGT. The CDR3 covers 13 residues. V shed 10 bases and J shed 8 bases, with 20 bases lying between them. In DNA, the CDR3 is TGTGCCACCCTTCTGACCGGGTATAACGGCTACACCTTC. This sequence encodes CATLLTGYNGYTF.

On this clone: Other DNA sequences in this sample translate to the same CDR3. The V call is TRBV7-9, the J call TRBJ2-3; the match to TRBD2 covers 13 bases. This CDR3 spans 16 amino acids. After removal of 5 bases from V and 3 bases from J, the junction contained 5 bases not matched to a gene. The V gene's germline CDR1 is SEHNR and CDR2 FQNEAQ (reference sequence). This CDR3 reads CASSPGLAGVTDTQYF. The CDR3 DNA reads as TGTGCCAGCAGCCCCGGACTAGCGGGAGTGACAGATACGCAGTATTTT.

The chain links TRBV6-1 to TRBJ2-7, with 14 nucleotides matching TRBD2. The CDR3 runs to 17 residues. V dropped 2 bases and J dropped 1; count of bases not matched to a gene: 4. From germline, CDR1 is MNHNS and CDR2 SASEGT. The CDR3 spells CASSESGTSGGSYEQYF. CDR3 nucleotides: TGTGCCAGCAGTGAATCCGGGACTAGCGGGGGATCCTACGAGCAGTACTTC.

Remarks on this clone: The identical CDR3 is also encoded by other nucleotide sequences in the sample. The CDR3 DNA reads as TGTGCCAGCAGTAGAGGGACTAGCGGGAGCAATGAGCAGTTCTTC. Translated: CASSRGTSGSNEQFF. This rearrangement joins TRBV6-5 to TRBJ2-1, with TRBD2 identical over 14 bases. V lost 5 bases and J lost 6; bases outside the gene matches: 3. Germline CDR1 is MNHEY and CDR2 is SVGAGI. This CDR3 is 15 amino acids long.

The J gene is TRBJ2-5, the V gene TRBV7-6; D ambiguous. CDR1 is SGHVS, CDR2 FNYEAQ, per germline. V was clipped by 2 bases and J by 0 bases, with 7 bases between them. The CDR3 extends over 14 amino acids. For the CDR3, the DNA is TGTGCCAGCAGCTTAAGGGCCAACCAAGAGACCCAGTACTTC. This translates into CASSLRANQETQYF.

The chain couples TRBV19 to TRBJ1-2, with D possibly being TRBD1 (5 bases). This CDR3 is built from 12 residues. Germline V gives CDR1 LNHDA, CDR2 SQIVND (reference sequence). V dropped 3 bases and J dropped 8 bases, with 10 bases sitting between them. The CDR3 nucleotides are TGTGCCAGTAGTATGGCAGGGTCCGGCTACACCTTC. The encoded protein is CASSMAGSGYTF.

This sequence joins TRBV5-4 and TRBJ2-7, with D perhaps given as TRBD1 or TRBD2 (7 bases each). This CDR3 is 14 amino acids long. V was shortened by 0 bases and J by 3 bases, with 10 bases between the two germline ends. From germline, CDR1 is SGHNT and CDR2 YYREEE (reference sequence). CDR3 sequence reads: CASSLAGGVYEQYF. The CDR3 DNA reads as TGTGCCAGCAGCTTGGCAGGGGGGGTCTACGAGCAGTACTTC.

The gene calls are TRBV4-1 and TRBJ2-3, with 11 bases fitting TRBD2. Losses at the gene ends were 4 bases for V and 7 bases for J; bases not matched to a gene: 10. CDR3 length equals 16 residues. CDR1 and CDR2 (germline): MGHRA, YSYEKL. The CDR3 here is CASSLPPGLAENTQYF. Written as DNA, the CDR3 is TGCGCCAGCAGCCTCCCTCCGGGACTAGCGGAAAATACGCAGTATTTT.

The chain couples TRBV2 to TRBJ2-1, with D uncertain. Per the germline V gene, CDR1 is SNHLY and CDR2 is FYNNEI. There are 16 residues in the CDR3. Deletions cut 4 bases from V and 5 bases from J, with 18 bases between. The CDR3 is CASSVSRLSGNNEQFF. The CDR3 nucleotides read TGTGCCAGCAGTGTGTCCCGACTCTCCGGCAACAATGAGCAGTTCTTC.

V and J are TRBV30 and TRBJ2-7; D not resolved. The V end lost 0 bases, the J end lost 6 bases, and 21 bases lay between the germline ends. Germline CDR1 is GTSNPN and CDR2 is SVGIG (reference sequence). The CDR3 consists of 16 residues. CDR3 residues: CAWSVLSGRVVSEQYF. DNA of the CDR3: TGTGCCTGGAGTGTCTTGTCGGGCCGGGTCGTTTCCGAGCAGTACTTC.

The CDR3 DNA reads as TGTGCCAGCAGCCAATGGGACAGTTTTGTTCTTAGTCTCCACTTT. The encoded protein is CASSQWDSFVLSLHF. This sequence joins TRBV7-8 and TRBJ1-6; the match to TRBD1 covers 7 bases. CDR1 and CDR2 (germline): SGHVS, FQNEAQ. V lost 5 bases to trimming and J lost 16 bases; unmatched junction nucleotides: 17. The CDR3 sequence is 15 residues long.

This sequence joins TRBV4-3 and TRBJ2-1; 11 bases map to TRBD2. This CDR3 has 17 amino acids. Germline CDR1 is LGHNA and CDR2 is YSLEER. Trimming took 0 bases from V and 6 from J; bases not matched to a gene: 7. The DNA of the CDR3 is TGCGCCAGCAGCCAAGATCTAGCACTAGCGGGAGTCAATGAGCAGTTCTTC. It yields the protein CASSQDLALAGVNEQFF.

This clone has a count of ten or more. Other DNA sequences in the sample encode the same CDR3. The rearrangement links TRBV5-4 to TRBJ2-2, with D unclear. Germline loops: CDR1 SGHNT, CDR2 YYREEE (reference sequence). V gave up 2 bases and J gave up 1 base, with 12 bases separating them. This CDR3 spans 16 amino acids. CDR3 sequence (DNA): TGTGCCAGCAGCTTAGGACGCCACCAGAACACCGGGGAGCTGTTTTTT. It yields the protein CASSLGRHQNTGELFF.

The chain employs TRBV2 and TRBJ1-1; no firm D call. The CDR3 totals 13 residues. CDR1 and CDR2 from the germline V gene are SNHLY and FYNNEI. Trimming took off 0 bases at V and 5 bases at J, with 7 bases between the two ends. CDR3 amino acids: CASSEARLTEAFF. As DNA, the CDR3 is TGTGCCAGCAGTGAAGCCAGGCTGACTGAAGCTTTCTTT.

The rearrangement uses TRBV5-1 and TRBJ1-4, with 9 bases aligning to TRBD1. V lost 4 bases, J lost 8 bases, and 12 bases stayed unmatched. Germline CDR1 is SGHRS and CDR2 is YFSETQ. This CDR3 has 16 residues. The CDR3 protein is CASSPNPGTGQEKLFF. DNA for the CDR3: TGCGCCAGCAGCCCAAACCCCGGGACAGGGCAAGAAAAACTGTTTTTT.

The rearrangement uses TRBV19 and TRBJ1-1; TRBD1 might be the D (5 bases). V dropped 10 bases and J dropped 7 bases, with 16 bases sitting between them. Germline lookup yields CDR1 LNHDA and CDR2 SQIVND (reference sequence). This CDR3 has 12 residues. CDR3 region: CATGTSSGEAFF. The DNA of the CDR3 is TGTGCCACTGGGACTTCCAGCGGTGAAGCTTTCTTT.